These 3 T cell receptor beta chains share one sample of origin, sequenced in a study of shared clonotypes between healthy human individuals (dated by TCRdb to 2018 to 2021). The method was the immunoSEQ multiplex PCR assay. The table comes from immuneACCESS by way of TCRdb, which keeps in-frame sequences with V and J called. Part of the clones is missing from these tables; in studies checked, under half for an unresolved V gene and the rest for unknown reasons. This sample comprises a few million clones, approximately 95% of them detected only once. Of the sample, about 0.37% falls within the top ten clones. The sample taken for sequencing was naive CD4+ T cells from PBMCs. The cell subset or site tag for this specimen amounts to: CD45RA+ positively selected. The receptor source for this set is a man aged 18-30 years in good health. Some clones in this sample may be carry-over from other donors' samples.

The chain joins TRBV7-7 to TRBJ1-4, with D maybe TRBD1 (5 bases). The germline CDR1 and CDR2 sequences are SSHAT and FNYEAQ (reference sequence). V lost 11 bases, J lost 0 bases, and 13 bases lay in between. CDR3 size: 14 residues. Here the CDR3 DNA reads TGTGCCCGGGGGGAGGGGACAACTAATGAAAAACTGTTTTTT. Protein sequence: CARGEGTTNEKLFF.

V is TRBV14 and J is TRBJ1-1; D remains ambiguous. The CDR3 is 11 amino acids. CDR1 is SGHDN and CDR2 is FVKESK in the germline V gene. Trimming cost V 4 bases and J 5 bases, with 5 bases left between them. The CDR3 DNA reads TGTGCCAGCAGCCCCCGGACTGAAGCTTTCTTT. Protein: CASSPRTEAFF.

This rearrangement joins TRBV25-1 to TRBJ1-2; the D gene is possibly TRBD1 (5 bases). The CDR3 is 16 residues long. CDR1 is MGHDK, CDR2 SYGVNS, per germline. V lost 4 bases, J lost 7 bases, and 22 bases lay in between. The CDR3: CASSGSFRGPSGGYTF. CDR3 bases: TGTGCCAGCAGTGGCTCCTTTCGGGGCCCTTCGGGTGGCTACACCTTC.